A single sample is the source of the 32 T cell receptor beta chains below, sequenced in a study of T cell clonality in common variable immunodeficiency. Assay: immunoSEQ multiplex PCR; the TCRdb copy retains only in-frame clones and omits some. The profile covers approximately 30,000 clones, none occurring a single time. What was sequenced was peripheral blood mononuclear cells. These receptors all stem from a person aged 18-69 years in good health.

This clone was seen ten or more times. The read gets to within 3 residues of the CDR3 end, and the germline J gene fills in the rest. The chain couples TRBV12-5 to TRBJ1-2, with 7 bases fitting TRBD1. The CDR3 extends over 15 amino acids. Germline lookup yields CDR1 LGHNT and CDR2 FRNRAP. The junction had 8 bases not matched to a gene; V was cut back by 3 bases and J by 4 bases. CDR3 sequence: CASGLQGGEVYGYTF. The sequenced CDR3 bases are TGTGCTAGTGGTTTACAAGGGGGCGAAGTCTATGGC.

This clone was observed many times. Sequencing ends 3 residues short of the CDR3 end; the germline J gene provides the rest. V usage is TRBV19 and J usage is TRBJ1-2; TRBD1 matches 9 bases. The junction had 8 bases not matched to a gene; V was cut back by 7 bases and J by 5 bases. Looked up from germline, CDR1 is LNHDA and CDR2 is SQIVND (reference sequence). CDR3 size: 14 residues. CDR3 residues: CASIPGQGPYGYTF. CDR3 DNA (partial): TGTGCCAGTATCCCGGGACAGGGACCTTATGGC.

This clone was recorded many times. The read falls 3 residues short of the CDR3 end, and the missing part is taken from the germline J gene. The rearrangement uses TRBV12-5 and TRBJ2-7, with D perhaps TRBD1 (5 bases). The CDR3 extends over 15 amino acids. Germline CDR1 and CDR2: LGHNT and FRNRAP. V lost 0 bases and J 2 bases, leaving 11 bases between the germline ends. CDR3 sequence: CASGLVQGRAYEQYF. The part of the CDR3 DNA that was read is TGTGCTAGTGGTTTGGTACAAGGCAGGGCCTACGAG.

Only a few counts were recorded for this clone. The sequenced fragment ends 3 residues before the CDR3 boundary, so the rest is inferred from the germline J gene. This sequence joins TRBV7-9 and TRBJ2-7; D is possibly TRBD1 (6 bases). The CDR3 extends over 14 amino acids. V was shortened by 10 bases and J by 0 bases, with 16 bases between the two germline ends. In germline, CDR1 is SEHNR, CDR2 FQNEAQ (reference sequence). The covered CDR3 bases are TGTGCCACCGACGGGACAACCAGCTCCTACGAG. This codes for CATDGTTSSYE. The full CDR3 reads CATDGTTSSYEQYF.

The sequenced part of the CDR3 DNA is TGTGCCAGTAGTATCACAGGGATTACTGAA. Its protein is CASSITGITE. In full, the CDR3 is CASSITGITEAFF. V is TRBV19 and J is TRBJ1-1; TRBD1 might be the D (6 bases). The CDR3 end lies 3 residues beyond the end of the read and is filled in from the germline J gene. Germline V lookup: CDR1 LNHDA, CDR2 SQIVND (reference sequence). The germline V and J ends were trimmed by 3 bases and 5 bases, with 10 bases remaining between them. The CDR3 totals 13 residues. Supplemented by reference TRBV19 and TRBJ1-1, the full variable domain reads DGGITQSPKYLFRKEGQNVTLSCEQNLNHDAMYWYRQDPGQGLRLIYYSQIVNDFQKGDIAEGYSVSREKKESFPLTVTSAQKNPTAFYLCASSITGITEAFFGQGTRLTVV.

This clone was picked up many times. The CDR3 end falls 3 residues outside the read, so it is completed with the germline J gene. The V and J genes are TRBV19 and TRBJ1-1; no clear D gene. V was shortened by 1 base and J by 6 bases, with 12 bases between the two germline ends. The CDR3 loop spans 14 amino acids. Germline loops: CDR1 LNHDA, CDR2 SQIVND (reference sequence). CDR3: CASSIAGFGAEAFF. The sequenced part of the CDR3 DNA is TGTGCCAGTAGTATAGCGGGGTTTGGGGCTGAA.

Only a few counts were recorded for this clone. The sequence runs out 3 residues before the end of the CDR3; the remainder is reconstructed from the germline J gene. The J gene is TRBJ2-7, the V gene TRBV16; D is unresolved. Trimming stripped 0 bases from V and 0 bases from J, with 9 bases between. The CDR3 spans 15 residues. Per the germline V gene, CDR1 is KGHSY and CDR2 is FQNENV. CDR3 region: CASSQSPANSYEQYF. Incomplete CDR3 DNA: TGTGCCAGCAGCCAATCCCCTGCGAACTCCTACGAG.

This clone came up a few times. The CDR3 goes on 3 residues after the read ends, and that part is filled in from the germline J gene. The J gene is TRBJ1-1, the V gene TRBV7-2, with TRBD1 as a possible D gene (6 bases). CDR1 is SGHTA, CDR2 FQGNSA, per germline. The CDR3 length is 15 residues. Trimming took off 5 bases at V and 5 bases at J, with 18 bases between the two ends. The CDR3 loop is CASSHLRGQGTEAFF. CDR3 DNA, as far as it was read: TGTGCCAGCAGCCACTTACGGGGCCAGGGGACTGAA.

This clone was counted many times. The CDR3 end is not reached by the read, which stops 3 residues before it; the germline J gene fills it in. The chain recombines TRBV20-1 with TRBJ2-7; 8 positions agree with TRBD2. Germline trimming cut 5 bases from V and 5 bases from J; bases unmatched to any gene: 11. The CDR3 length is 14 residues. Germline loops: CDR1 DFQATT, CDR2 SNEGSKA (reference sequence). The CDR3 region is CSASRTGTSNEQYF. The CDR3 bases that were read are TGCAGTGCTTCTCGAACCGGGACTAGTAACGAG.

This clone is deemed medium-sized. The CDR3 goes on 3 residues after the read ends, and that part is filled in from the germline J gene. This chain links TRBV7-3 with TRBJ2-3; 14 positions agree with TRBD2. Germline lookup yields CDR1 SGHTA and CDR2 FQGTGA. After removal of 5 bases from V and 2 bases from J, the junction contained 6 bases not matched to a gene. The length of the CDR3 is 17 residues. CDR3 amino acids: CASSIRLAGGPTDTQYF. The part of the CDR3 DNA that was read is TGTGCCAGCAGCATACGACTAGCGGGAGGGCCCACAGATACG.

This clone was found many times. From the germline J gene comes the end of the CDR3, since the read stops 3 residues before it. The chain links TRBV12-3 or TRBV12-4 to TRBJ2-7, with D unclear. This CDR3 contains 11 residues. V lost 5 bases, J lost 3 bases, and 5 bases lay in between. The sequenced CDR3 bases are TGTGCCAGCAGTCAAAACTACGAG. It yields the protein CASSQNYE. The full CDR3 is CASSQNYEQYF.

There are many counts of this clone. Sequencing ends 3 residues short of the CDR3 end; the germline J gene provides the rest. The chain combines TRBV5-1 with TRBJ2-2; D not certain. This CDR3 is 11 amino acids long. Germline V lookup: CDR1 SGHRS, CDR2 YFSETQ. CDR3 DNA (partial): TGCGCCAGCAGCTTGGACTCACCG. Encoded protein: CASSLDSP. The CDR3, in full, reads CASSLDSPLFF.

The sample holds many counts of this clone. The sequence runs out 3 residues before the end of the CDR3; the remainder is reconstructed from the germline J gene. This rearrangement joins TRBV20-1 to TRBJ2-5; 9 bases line up with TRBD2. V dropped 7 bases and J dropped 0; count of bases not matched to a gene: 12. Germline CDR1 reads DFQATT; CDR2 reads SNEGSKA (reference sequence). This CDR3 comprises 16 residues. Here the CDR3 reads CSVKSSSGRNQETQYF. CDR3 DNA (partial): TGCAGTGTTAAGAGTTCCAGCGGGAGGAACCAAGAGACC.

This clone was observed a few times. The read terminates 3 residues before the CDR3 end, so the remaining end is supplied by the germline J gene. The chain carries TRBV5-6 and TRBJ1-1, with D unresolved. Trimming stripped 4 bases from V and 1 base from J, with 11 bases between. Germline assignment: CDR1 SGHDT and CDR2 YYEEEE. The CDR3 contains 14 residues. The sequenced CDR3 bases are TGTGCCAGCAGCCGAGTAACGGGGAACACTGAA. Its translation is CASSRVTGNTE. The entire CDR3 is CASSRVTGNTEAFF. The full variable domain, completed using reference TRBV5-6 and TRBJ1-1, is DAGVTQSPTHLIKTRGQQVTLRCSPKSGHDTVSWYQQALGQGPQFIFQYYEEEERQRGNFPDRFSGHQFPNYSSELNVNALLLGDSALYLCASSRVTGNTEAFFGQGTRLTVV.

This clone was seen only a few times. Its ends do not fully match the called genes, so a read error is possible. The read terminates 3 residues ahead of where the CDR3 ends, so the germline J gene completes it. Other DNA sequences in this sample translate to the same CDR3. This rearrangement joins TRBV7-3 to TRBJ2-5; D is perhaps TRBD1 (6 bases). Per the germline V gene, CDR1 is SGHTA and CDR2 is FQGTGA. This CDR3 has 13 residues. CDR3 loop: CASSRDNQETQYF. The sequenced part of the CDR3 DNA is TGTGCCAGCAGCCGGGACAACCAAGAAACC. Full variable domain (remainder filled in from reference TRBV7-3 and TRBJ2-5): GAGVSQTPSNKVTEKGKYVELRCDPISGHTALYWYRQSLGQGPEFLIYFQGTGAADDSGLPNDRFFAVRPEGSVSTLKIQRTERGDSAVYLCASSRDNQETQYFGPGTRLLVL.

This clone was observed many times. The observed sequence ends 3 residues before the CDR3 terminus, with the missing tail filled in from the germline J gene. The chain has TRBV19 and TRBJ1-5; D gene uncertain. The CDR3 totals 15 residues. V was cut by 2 bases and J by 1 base, with 9 bases left in between. Germline loops: CDR1 LNHDA, CDR2 SQIVND (reference sequence). This CDR3 is CASSILAGSNQPQHF. The part of the CDR3 DNA that was read is TGTGCCAGTAGTATATTGGCGGGGAGCAATCAGCCC.

The sample holds many counts of this clone. The CDR3 end lies 3 residues beyond the end of the read and is filled in from the germline J gene. This chain uses TRBV19 with TRBJ1-2, with D perhaps TRBD1 (6 bases). V gave up 10 bases and J gave up 6 bases, with 15 bases separating them. The germline gives CDR1 LNHDA, CDR2 SQIVND (reference sequence). CDR3 length equals 12 residues. The covered CDR3 bases are TGTGCCACACCGGGGGGCGAAGATGGC. This translates into CATPGGEDG. The whole CDR3 reads CATPGGEDGYTF.

This clone came up many times. The read gets to within 3 residues of the CDR3 end, and the germline J gene fills in the rest. V usage is TRBV20-1 and J usage is TRBJ1-5; TRBD1 agrees at 8 bases. There are 15 residues in the CDR3. V gave up 1 base and J gave up 3 bases; unmatched junction bases: 5. The germline V gene encodes CDR1 DFQATT and CDR2 SNEGSKA (reference sequence). The sequenced CDR3 bases are TGCAGTGCTAGAGCCGGCAGGGGGCCCAATCAGCCC. Translated: CSARAGRGPNQP. The complete CDR3 sequence is CSARAGRGPNQPQHF.

Remarks on this clone: The CDR3 end falls 3 residues outside the read, so it is completed with the germline J gene. The chain uses TRBV11-3 and TRBJ2-7; 8 bases fit TRBD1. Looked up from germline, CDR1 is SGHNT and CDR2 is YENEEA. The V gene end was trimmed by 5 bases and the J gene end by 5 bases; junction bases not matched to a gene: 11. The CDR3 has 15 amino acids. CDR3 amino acids: CASSELGQGRHEQYF. CDR3 bases read: TGTGCCAGCAGCGAGCTAGGACAGGGTCGCCACGAG.

The covered CDR3 bases are TGTGCCAGCAGCTCCCGGCGGAGTACCTACGAC. This codes for CASSSRRSTYD. The full CDR3 reads CASSSRRSTYDYTF. The rearrangement joins TRBV7-2 to TRBJ1-2; unclear D gene. The CDR3 goes on 3 residues after the read ends, and that part is filled in from the germline J gene. Per germline, CDR1 SGHTA and CDR2 FQGNSA. The CDR3 totals 14 residues.

This clone was recorded many times. A read error may produce the germline difference seen at one junction end. Sequencing ends 3 residues short of the CDR3 end; the germline J gene provides the rest. The chain carries TRBV7-7 and TRBJ2-5; D possibly corresponds to TRBD2 (7 bases). Germline CDR1 is SSHAT and CDR2 is FNYEAQ (reference sequence). This CDR3 is built from 15 residues. CDR3: CASSSSGTGGETQYF. The covered CDR3 bases are TGTGCTAGCAGCTCCTCCGGGACGGGGGGCGAGACC.

This clone was seen many times. The CDR3 end lies 3 residues beyond the end of the read and is filled in from the germline J gene. V is TRBV5-4 and J is TRBJ1-5, with D possibly being TRBD1 (6 bases). The CDR3 is made up of 15 amino acids. Trimming took 4 bases from V and 2 from J, leaving 13 bases between them. The germline CDR1 and CDR2 sequences are SGHNT and YYREEE (reference sequence). The CDR3 is CASSLWEGGNQPQHF. Incomplete CDR3 DNA: TGTGCCAGCAGCCTGTGGGAGGGGGGCAATCAGCCC.

Comment on this clone: Germline is not matched at one junction end, which may reflect a read error. With the read ending 3 residues before the CDR3 end, the germline J gene is used to fill in that end. The gene calls are TRBV7-7 and TRBJ1-1, with a possible D match to TRBD1 (6 bases). This CDR3 has 15 residues. Germline V lookup: CDR1 SSHAT, CDR2 FNYEAQ (reference sequence). The DNA read from the CDR3 is TGTGCTAGCAGCTTACTCGGGGGGGCGAACACTGAA. Protein product: CASSLLGGANTE. The whole CDR3 sequence is CASSLLGGANTEAFF.

This clone came up a few times. The DNA read from the CDR3 is TGCAGTGCTAGAGATTGGTTCCAGGGGAATTGGGAAAACACTGAA. Translation: CSARDWFQGNWENTE. The full CDR3 sequence reads CSARDWFQGNWENTEAFF. The chain has TRBV20-1 and TRBJ1-1; perhaps TRBD1 as D (6 bases). The sequenced fragment ends 3 residues before the CDR3 boundary, so the rest is inferred from the germline J gene. Germline V lookup: CDR1 DFQATT, CDR2 SNEGSKA (reference sequence). Trimming shortened V by 0 bases and J by 2 bases, and 22 bases separated the two germline ends. The CDR3 covers 18 residues.

At least ten counts were recorded for this clone. Coverage ceases 3 residues before the CDR3 finishes, and the germline J gene fills in the end. The chain combines TRBV18 with TRBJ2-5; D ambiguous. Germline V gives CDR1 KGHSH, CDR2 LQKENI. The CDR3 has 14 amino acids. V dropped 0 bases and J dropped 1 base, with 6 bases sitting between them. The sequenced CDR3 bases are TGTGCCAGCTCACCACCGTACAGCCAAGAGACC. Translation gives CASSPPYSQET. The entire CDR3 reads CASSPPYSQETQYF. The full variable domain, with the rest looked up from reference TRBV18 and TRBJ2-5, is NAGVMQNPRHLVRRRGQEARLRCSPMKGHSHVYWYRQLPEEGLKFMVYLQKENIIDESGMPKERFSAEFPKEGPSILRIQQVVRGDSAAYFCASSPPYSQETQYFGPGTRLLVL.

This clone turned up a few times. The read falls 3 residues short of the CDR3 end, and the missing part is taken from the germline J gene. The chain links TRBV19 to TRBJ1-6; 7 positions agree with TRBD1. This CDR3 region has 15 residues. The V and J ends lost 6 bases and 5 bases, in that order; junction bases with no gene match: 7. The germline V gene has CDR1 LNHDA and CDR2 SQIVND (reference sequence). The CDR3 spells CASRPQGGDNSPLHF. CDR3 bases read: TGTGCCAGTAGGCCTCAGGGGGGCGATAATTCACCC.

This clone occurred a few times. Read coverage stops 3 residues before the CDR3 terminus; the germline J gene supplies the remainder. This rearrangement joins TRBV16 to TRBJ2-5; 7 bases are shared with TRBD1. With V trimmed by 3 bases and J by 2 bases, 3 bases remained unmatched. The CDR3 loop spans 14 amino acids. Germline assignment: CDR1 KGHSY and CDR2 FQNENV. The sequenced CDR3 bases are TGTGCCAGCAGCCAGAGGACAGGACAAGAGACC. It encodes CASSQRTGQET. The entire CDR3 protein reads CASSQRTGQETQYF. Based on the CDR3 plus reference TRBV16 and TRBJ2-5, the full variable domain is GEEVAQTPKHLVRGEGQKAKLYCAPIKGHSYVFWYQQVLKNEFKFLISFQNENVFDETGMPKERFSAKCLPNSPCSLEIQATKLEDSAVYFCASSQRTGQETQYFGPGTRLLVL.

This clone was seen a handful of times. CDR3 DNA, as far as it was read: TGCAGTGCTAGCCCCAGGGGGCAAAGAAACACC. Amino acids: CSASPRGQRNT. The full CDR3 sequence reads CSASPRGQRNTIYF. The chain joins TRBV20-1 to TRBJ1-3, with 8 positions matching TRBD1. From the germline J gene comes the end of the CDR3, since the read stops 3 residues before it. V dropped 3 bases and J dropped 5; count of bases not matched to a gene: 6. The CDR3 extends over 14 amino acids. Germline V gene data show CDR1 as DFQATT and CDR2 as SNEGSKA (reference sequence).

As to this clone: The read terminates 3 residues before the CDR3 end, so the remaining end is supplied by the germline J gene. The chain has TRBV6-1 and TRBJ1-3, with D perhaps TRBD1 (6 bases). CDR1 and CDR2 from the germline V gene are MNHNS and SASEGT. V was clipped by 6 bases and J by 0 bases, with 15 bases between them. There are 16 residues in the CDR3. Partial CDR3 DNA: TGTGCCAGCAGAGAATCGACAGGCTTCTCTGGAAACACC. Residues: CASRESTGFSGNT. The full-length CDR3 reads as CASRESTGFSGNTIYF.

By proportion, this clone is medium-sized. The read halts 3 residues ahead of the CDR3 end, with the missing end drawn from the germline J gene. V and J are TRBV6-2 or TRBV6-3 and TRBJ2-1; either TRBD1 or TRBD2 may fit D (5 bases each). Germline CDR1 is MNHEY and CDR2 is SVGEGT. Trimming took off 2 bases at V and 4 bases at J, with 12 bases between the two ends. The length of the CDR3 is 15 residues. The CDR3 protein is CASSYEEEGYNEQFF. The CDR3 DNA, read in part, is TGTGCCAGCAGTTACGAGGAAGAGGGGTACAATGAG.

Comments on this clone: The CDR3 end lies 3 residues beyond the end of the read and is filled in from the germline J gene. This rearrangement joins TRBV7-3 to TRBJ1-1, with TRBD1 identical over 8 bases. This CDR3 has 16 residues. CDR1 and CDR2 from the germline V gene are SGHTA and FQGTGA. The CDR3 DNA, read in part, is TGTGCCAGCAGCTTCCAGGGGCAGGGGGCCCAAGAGACA. Amino acid sequence: CASSFQGQGAQET. The entire CDR3 protein reads CASSFQGQGAQETAFF.

This clone appeared many times. The CDR3 sequence is CSAFGLAGGITLSDTQYF. The covered CDR3 bases are TGCAGTGCTTTTGGACTAGCGGGAGGGATCACACTCTCAGATACG. The rearrangement links TRBV20-1 to TRBJ2-3; 15 positions match TRBD2. The read ends 3 residues shy of where the CDR3 ends; the end is completed using the germline J gene. The CDR3 runs to 18 residues. In germline, CDR1 is DFQATT, CDR2 SNEGSKA (reference sequence). V dropped 5 bases and J dropped 4; count of bases not matched to a gene: 13.